This passage covers 23 T cell receptor beta chains from one sample sequenced in a study of post-analysis software for immune sequencing data. Findings of the study overall: Patients showed TRBV5-6, TRBV5-1 and TRBV20-1 among roughly 5 TRBV segments more frequent than in controls.

Unique-molecular-identifier-tagged TCR beta cDNA libraries were used. MiXCR, applied by TCRdb to the PCR reads, yields one record per CDR3 protein. The sample holds about 770,000 distinct CDR3 sequences, around 46% seen once. Which antigens these TCRs recognize remains unknown. Input material: blood. The receptor set was obtained from a girl under 18 with multiple sclerosis.

The chain joins TRBV11-2 to TRBJ1-1; D unclear. V lost 2 bases and J 1 base, leaving 8 bases between the germline ends. This CDR3 comprises 14 residues. In germline, CDR1 is SGHAT, CDR2 FQNNGV. CDR3 region: CASSLLTRNTEAFF. The DNA of the CDR3 is TGTGCCAGCAGCTTATTAACGAGGAACACTGAAGCTTTCTTT.

The chain recombines TRBV20-1 with TRBJ2-5, with 8 positions matching TRBD1. Trimming removed 5 bases from V and 0 bases from J; junction bases left unmatched: 2. The CDR3 loop spans 13 amino acids. Germline lookup yields CDR1 DFQATT and CDR2 SNEGSKA (reference sequence). The CDR3 DNA follows: TGCAGTGCTGGACAGGGATACCAAGAGACCCAGTACTTC. Encoded protein: CSAGQGYQETQYF.

This clonotype was recorded a few times. The chain links TRBV7-6 to TRBJ2-3; no clear D. The CDR3 sequence is 13 residues long. Germline CDR1 SGHVS, CDR2 FNYEAQ. V lost 2 bases and J lost 5, with 8 bases in between. In nucleotides, the CDR3 is TGTGCCAGCAGCTTATCTATCGAAGATACGCAGTATTTT. The encoded protein is CASSLSIEDTQYF.

This chain uses TRBV7-9 with TRBJ2-7; 9 bases align to TRBD1. V lost 1 base to trimming and J lost 5 bases; unmatched junction nucleotides: 6. Germline V lookup: CDR1 SEHNR, CDR2 FQNEAQ (reference sequence). The CDR3 runs 15 residues. The CDR3 is CASSLVEGQGNEQYF. The CDR3 DNA follows: TGTGCCAGCAGCTTAGTTGAGGGACAGGGAAACGAGCAGTACTTC.

The chain joins TRBV12-3 or TRBV12-4 to TRBJ2-7; 10 bases align to TRBD1. V was clipped by 3 bases and J by 3 bases; unmatched bases: 2. The CDR3 loop spans 14 amino acids. The CDR3 DNA reads as TGTGCCAGCAGTTTTAGGGACAGGGGCTACGAGCAGTACTTC. Amino acid sequence: CASSFRDRGYEQYF.

The V gene is TRBV4-2, the J gene TRBJ1-2; D is undetermined. CDR1 is LGHNA and CDR2 is YNFKEQ in the germline V gene. The CDR3 consists of 18 residues. Trimming cost V 0 bases and J 0 bases, with 17 bases left between them. The CDR3 coding sequence is TGTGCCAGCAGCCAAGAAGTATTAGCGGGATCAGCTAACTATGGCTACACCTTC. Its protein product is CASSQEVLAGSANYGYTF.

The V gene is TRBV20-1, the J gene TRBJ2-5; possibly TRBD2 for D (6 bases). Germline values: CDR1 DFQATT, CDR2 SNEGSKA (reference sequence). With 3 bases removed from V and 4 bases from J, the gap between germline ends came to 15 bases. The CDR3 runs to 14 residues. The CDR3 nucleotides are TGCAGTGCTAGTTTCAGGGAGGAGAGAGAGACCCAGTACTTC. This encodes CSASFREERETQYF.

The rearrangement uses TRBV12-3 or TRBV12-4 and TRBJ2-1, with D possibly being TRBD1 or TRBD2 (5 bases each). The V gene lost 6 bases and the J gene lost 12 bases, with 15 bases spanning the gap. The CDR3 length is 12 residues. DNA for the CDR3: TGTGCCAGCAGGGGGACCGCCAATCTGCAGTTCTTC. It codes for CASRGTANLQFF.

This clonotype was seen a single time. The chain combines TRBV29-1 with TRBJ1-1; no firm D call. CDR1 is SQVTM, CDR2 ANQGSEA, per germline. The V end lost 4 bases, the J end lost 1 base, and 13 bases lay between the germline ends. This CDR3 region has 14 residues. CDR3 amino acids: CSVVVRNRNTEAFF. In DNA form, the CDR3 reads TGCAGCGTTGTTGTCCGGAACAGGAACACTGAAGCTTTCTTT.

This clonotype was seen many times. The rearrangement joins TRBV9 to TRBJ2-5; no definite D call. The germline gives CDR1 SGDLS, CDR2 YYNGEE. V dropped 2 bases and J dropped 2 bases, with 13 bases sitting between them. This CDR3 has 15 residues. The CDR3 DNA follows: TGTGCCAGCAGCGTTTCTTGGGGTTCGCAAGAGACCCAGTACTTC. Translating gives CASSVSWGSQETQYF.

This rearrangement joins TRBV6-5 to TRBJ2-1; TRBD1 matches 7 bases. With V trimmed by 6 bases and J by 5 bases, 10 bases remained unmatched. This CDR3 is 15 amino acids long. Per the germline V gene, CDR1 is MNHEY and CDR2 is SVGAGI. CDR3 in amino acids: CASRRDRVFNNEQFF. The CDR3 coding sequence is TGTGCCAGCAGACGAGACAGGGTATTCAACAATGAGCAGTTCTTC.

The J gene is TRBJ2-1, the V gene TRBV5-1; 10 positions match TRBD2. The CDR3 length is 15 residues. Germline V gene sequence: CDR1 SGHRS, CDR2 YFSETQ. V shed 3 bases, J shed 5 bases, and the junction held 5 bases outside the gene matches. The CDR3 nucleotides are TGCGCCAGCAGCTCCGGACTAGCGGTGGACAATGAGCAGTTCTTC. Amino acid sequence: CASSSGLAVDNEQFF. The variable domain in full, with the rest retrieved from reference TRBV5-1 and TRBJ2-1, is KAGVTQTPRYLIKTRGQQVTLSCSPISGHRSVSWYQQTPGQGLQFLFEYFSETQRNKGNFPGRFSGRQFSNSRSEMNVSTLELGDSALYLCASSSGLAVDNEQFFGPGTRLTVL.

The J gene is TRBJ1-3, the V gene TRBV12-3 or TRBV12-4; D unclear. V was trimmed by 6 bases and J by 1 base, leaving 13 bases between them. This CDR3 contains 15 residues. CDR3: CASRPTGLSGNTIYF. In nucleotides, the CDR3 is TGTGCCAGCAGGCCTACGGGTTTGTCTGGAAACACCATATATTTT.

This clonotype was recorded a few times. The CDR3 coding sequence is TGTGCCAGCAGTTTTGGGGCGGCCTTGCTTGGCGATGAGCAGTTCTTC. This sequence encodes CASSFGAALLGDEQFF. The genes are TRBV6-2 or TRBV6-3 and TRBJ2-1, with D tentatively TRBD1 (5 bases). The CDR3 length is 16 residues. Between the trimmed V and J ends, which lost 4 bases and 8 bases, there was a span of 21 bases. Germline assignment: CDR1 MNHEY and CDR2 SVGEGT.

The V and J genes are TRBV28 and TRBJ1-2, with 8 bases matching TRBD1. V dropped 2 bases and J dropped 6; count of bases not matched to a gene: 11. Germline V gene data show CDR1 as MDHEN and CDR2 as SYDVKM. The CDR3 loop spans 16 amino acids. CDR3 nucleotide sequence: TGTGCCAGCAGTTTACCGGGCAGGGGGCGATTCAATGGCTACACCTTC. This translates into CASSLPGRGRFNGYTF.

Here the CDR3 reads CASSLGPGQGGETQYF. As DNA, the CDR3 is TGTGCCAGCAGCTTAGGACCGGGTCAAGGGGGAGAGACCCAGTACTTC. V and J are TRBV7-6 and TRBJ2-5, with D perhaps matching TRBD1 (6 bases). V was cut by 1 base and J by 4 bases, with 16 bases left in between. CDR3 length equals 16 residues. Per germline, CDR1 SGHVS and CDR2 FNYEAQ.

The chain is built from TRBV24-1 and TRBJ2-7; D possibly corresponds to TRBD1 (6 bases). The CDR3 runs to 13 residues. The V and J ends lost 4 bases and 6 bases respectively, with 12 bases between them. CDR1 KGHDR and CDR2 SFDVKD come from the germline V gene. This chain's CDR3 is CATSDSTGSEQYF. CDR3 nucleotides: TGTGCCACCAGTGACTCTACAGGGTCCGAGCAGTACTTC.

The rearrangement links TRBV15 to TRBJ2-1; 8 nucleotides match TRBD2. Trimming removed 3 bases from V and 8 bases from J; junction bases left unmatched: 15. Germline V gives CDR1 LNHNV, CDR2 YYDKDF (reference sequence). The CDR3 contains 17 residues. CDR3 nucleotides: TGTGCCACCAGCAGGCCCAGATTGGGACTAGTCGCAGATGAGCAGTTCTTC. Its translation: CATSRPRLGLVADEQFF.

The genes are TRBV7-9 and TRBJ1-2, with 8 bases fitting TRBD1. The V gene end was trimmed by 1 base and the J gene end by 8 bases; junction bases not matched to a gene: 3. The CDR3 contains 13 residues. CDR1 and CDR2 (germline): SEHNR, FQNEAQ (reference sequence). This CDR3 is CASSLGDRPGYTF. In DNA, the CDR3 is TGTGCCAGCAGCTTAGGGGACAGGCCGGGCTACACCTTC.

The chain carries TRBV29-1 and TRBJ2-1; D is unclear. Per the germline V gene, CDR1 is SQVTM and CDR2 is ANQGSEA. The CDR3 totals 12 residues. Trimming removed 2 bases at V and 10 bases at J, with 12 bases between. In DNA, the CDR3 is TGCAGCGTTGAATCTCGTGGCTACGAGCAGTTCTTC. Its protein is CSVESRGYEQFF.

The V call is TRBV6-4, the J call TRBJ2-1, with TRBD2 matching over 8 bases. The CDR3 totals 14 residues. CDR1 is MRHNA and CDR2 is SNTAGT in the germline V gene. Trimming removed 3 bases from V and 12 bases from J; junction bases left unmatched: 10. CDR3 nucleotides: TGTGCCAGCAGTGAATCAGCGGGAGTTCTGTTGCAGTTCTTC. Residues: CASSESAGVLLQFF.

The J gene is TRBJ1-2, the V gene TRBV4-2, with D perhaps TRBD1 (6 bases). The germline gives CDR1 LGHNA, CDR2 YNFKEQ. The CDR3 consists of 15 residues. Trimming stripped 0 bases from V and 6 bases from J, with 14 bases between. The CDR3 DNA reads TGTGCCAGCAGCCAAGATAGGGCAGGGGATGATGGCTACACCTTC. Its protein is CASSQDRAGDDGYTF.

The chain combines TRBV27 with TRBJ1-6; no clear D gene. The germline V and J ends were trimmed by 0 bases and 4 bases, with 13 bases remaining between them. The CDR3 covers 17 residues. Per the germline V gene, CDR1 is MNHEY and CDR2 is SMNVEV (reference sequence). CDR3 bases: TGTGCCAGCAGTTTATCGGCCCCAGGATTATATAATTCACCCCTCCACTTT. This gives the protein CASSLSAPGLYNSPLHF.